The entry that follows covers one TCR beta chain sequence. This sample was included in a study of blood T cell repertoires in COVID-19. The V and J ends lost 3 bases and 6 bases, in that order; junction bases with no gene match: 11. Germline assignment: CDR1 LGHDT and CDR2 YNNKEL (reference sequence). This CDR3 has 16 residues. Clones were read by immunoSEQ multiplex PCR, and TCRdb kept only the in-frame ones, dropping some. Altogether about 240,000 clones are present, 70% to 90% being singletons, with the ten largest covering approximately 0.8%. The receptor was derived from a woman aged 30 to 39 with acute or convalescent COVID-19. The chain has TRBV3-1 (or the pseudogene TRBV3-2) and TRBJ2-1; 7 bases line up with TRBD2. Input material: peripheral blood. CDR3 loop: CASSQDLAVGSNEQFF. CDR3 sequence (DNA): TGTGCCAGCAGCCAGGATCTAGCGGTAGGGAGCAATGAGCAGTTCTTC.